These T cell receptor beta chains were read from a single sample in a study of cytomegalovirus exposure and HLA in healthy donors. Generated by immunoSEQ multiplex PCR, the TCRdb table keeps only in-frame clones and is missing some. This sample has 98,000 or so clones, with roughly 80% found just once. The sample comprised PBMCs. Every receptor here comes from a man aged 55 to 70 in good health and CMV-seropositive. Both conserved end residues are part of each CDR3. A D gene is named only where the DNA matches it firmly. Not all rows give a size; the values are once, few, many and, for expanded clones, a class.

d_gene | j_gene | abundance | v_gene | CDR3nt | CDR3aa
TRBD1 | TRBJ2-4 | . | TRBV7-9 | TGTGCCAGCAGCCCGACAGGGACGGCCAAAAACATTCAGTACTTC | CASSPTGTAKNIQYF
. | TRBJ2-1 | . | TRBV19 | TGTGCCAGTGCCGAGTACAATGAGCAGTTCTTC | CASAEYNEQFF
. | TRBJ2-2 | . | TRBV11-3 | TGTGCCAGCAGCTTAGCGGGGGAGGCCGGGGAGCTGTTTTTT | CASSLAGEAGELFF
TRBD2 | TRBJ2-3 | . | TRBV7-9 | TGCGCCAGCAGGTCTAGCGGGGGGGCAGGAGATACGCAGTATTTT | CASRSSGGAGDTQYF
TRBD1 | TRBJ1-4 | . | TRBV7-8 | TGTGCCAGCAGCTTAGACAGGGGGTGGAATGAAAAACTGTTTTTT | CASSLDRGWNEKLFF
TRBD1 | TRBJ1-1 | . | TRBV19 | TGTGCCAGCGCACACCTCAGGGGGTACGGTGAAGCTTTCTTT | CASAHLRGYGEAFF
TRBD1 | TRBJ2-6 | . | TRBV30 | TGTGCCTGGGGGACAGGGGGGTTGGGGGCCAACGTCCTGACTTTC | CAWGTGGLGANVLTF
. | TRBJ1-2 | . | TRBV14 | TGTGCCAGCAGCCAAGGGGCGATTACCGACTATGGCTACACCTTC | CASSQGAITDYGYTF
. | TRBJ1-2 | . | TRBV5-4 | TGTGCCAGCAGCTTGGAACAGGCCAACTATGGCTACACCTTC | CASSLEQANYGYTF
TRBD1 | TRBJ2-5 | . | TRBV4-2 | TGTGCCAGCAGCCAAGGACAGGGAGAGACCCAGTACTTC | CASSQGQGETQYF
. | TRBJ1-2 | . | TRBV4-2 | TGTGCCAGCAGCCAACGAGCGGGGGTTACTATGAACTATGGCTACACCTTC | CASSQRAGVTMNYGYTF
TRBD2 | TRBJ2-7 | . | TRBV7-8 | TGTGCCAGCAGCTGGGCGGGGGGGAGTTACGAGCAGTACTTC | CASSWAGGSYEQYF
TRBD1 | TRBJ1-5 | . | TRBV2 | TGTGCCAGCAAAAGGGACAGGGTAGGTACTGGCAATCAGCCCCAGCATTTT | CASKRDRVGTGNQPQHF
TRBD1 | TRBJ2-7 | . | TRBV7-9 | TGTGCCAGCAGCTTCGCCGAGACAGGGGCCTACGAGCAGTACTTC | CASSFAETGAYEQYF
. | TRBJ2-3 | . | TRBV7-6 | TGTGCCAGCAGCCCCCTAGCAGCAGGGGTGACAGATACGCAGTATTTT | CASSPLAAGVTDTQYF
TRBD1 | TRBJ2-7 | . | TRBV16 | TGTGCCAGCAGCCAATCATGGACAGGGCCTTACGAGCAGTACTTC | CASSQSWTGPYEQYF
TRBD1 | TRBJ2-7 | . | TRBV15 | TGTGCCACCAGCGGATGGGACAGACTATCCTACGAGCAGTACTTC | CATSGWDRLSYEQYF
. | TRBJ2-5 | . | TRBV7-3 | TGTGCCAGCAGCTTAAATCCGCGTGGGACCCAGTACTTC | CASSLNPRGTQYF
TRBD2 | TRBJ2-7 | . | TRBV9 | TGTGCCAGCAGCGTAGGGACTAGCGGGGGCCACTCCTACGAGCAGTACTTC | CASSVGTSGGHSYEQYF
. | TRBJ2-7 | . | TRBV5-4 | TGTGCCAGCAGCCGTTGGAGCGACGAGCAGTACTTC | CASSRWSDEQYF
. | TRBJ2-1 | few | TRBV5-1 | TGCGCCAGCAGCTTGACTAGCAGCTCCTACAATGAGCAGTTCTTC | CASSLTSSSYNEQFF
TRBD2 | TRBJ2-1 | . | TRBV15 | TGTGCCACCAGCAGCTTGGGACTAGCGGGCTACAATGAGCAGTTCTTC | CATSSLGLAGYNEQFF
. | TRBJ1-1 | . | TRBV14 | TGTGCCAGCAGCCATAGGGAGACTCTGAACACTGAAGCTTTCTTT | CASSHRETLNTEAFF
TRBD1 | TRBJ2-5 | once | TRBV27 | TGTGCCAGCAGTTCCTCCATAGGCGCGGACAGGGCGGTTCGGCAGGAGACCCAGTACTTC | CASSSSIGADRAVRQETQYF
. | TRBJ2-5 | . | TRBV2 | TGTGCCGTGGGGGGACAAGAGACCCAGTACTTC | CAVGGQETQYF
. | TRBJ1-3 | . | TRBV12-5 | TGTGCTAGTGGTTTGGTACCTGCGGTTTTGGACTCTGGAAACACCATATATTTT | CASGLVPAVLDSGNTIYF
. | TRBJ2-2 | . | TRBV4-2 | TGTGCCAGCAGCCAAGCCGGGGGAAACACCGGGGAGCTGTTTTTT | CASSQAGGNTGELFF
. | TRBJ1-2 | few | TRBV6-5 | TGTGCCAGCAGCCTTAACAGGGAACAGTATGGCTACACCTTC | CASSLNREQYGYTF
. | TRBJ1-2 | . | TRBV7-3 | TGTGCCAGCAGCCCCGGGGGACGGATCAAAAACTATGGCTACACCTTC | CASSPGGRIKNYGYTF
TRBD1 | TRBJ1-6 | . | TRBV6-6 | TGTGCCAGCAGTTACCCAGGGGGCTCCTATAATTCACCCCTCCACTTT | CASSYPGGSYNSPLHF
TRBD1 | TRBJ2-7 | . | TRBV7-6 | TGTGCCAGCAGTCCGGACAGGGTGGGCTACGAGCAGTACTTC | CASSPDRVGYEQYF
. | TRBJ2-3 | . | TRBV5-6 | TGTGCCAGCAGCTCCCTAGGACTGCTTAGCACAGATACGCAGTATTTT | CASSSLGLLSTDTQYF
TRBD1 | TRBJ1-2 | . | TRBV13 | TGTGCCAGCAGCTTAGGCCGGGGGGACAGGGTGCTTGGCTACACCTTC | CASSLGRGDRVLGYTF
TRBD2 | TRBJ2-1 | . | TRBV7-9 | TGTGCCAGCAGTTTACCCGGGACTAGCGGGGGAAGGCAGTTCTTC | CASSLPGTSGGRQFF
TRBD1 | TRBJ1-1 | . | TRBV6-1 | TGTGCCAGCAGTGAACCAGGGGGGAACACTGAAGCTTTCTTT | CASSEPGGNTEAFF
. | TRBJ2-7 | few | TRBV5-6 | TGTGCCAGCAGCTTCGGACAGACCTACGAGCAGTACTTC | CASSFGQTYEQYF
. | TRBJ2-1 | . | TRBV7-6 | TGTGCCAGCAGCTTGGGGGGTTACCTTAGCTCCTACAATGAGCAGTTCTTC | CASSLGGYLSSYNEQFF
. | TRBJ1-1 | . | TRBV5-1 | TGCGCCAGCAGCGCGGGACCTATGAACACTGAAGCTTTCTTT | CASSAGPMNTEAFF
. | TRBJ2-7 | . | TRBV7-9 | TGTGCCAGCAGCTTATTGGCGGAGGGCGAGCAGTACTTC | CASSLLAEGEQYF
TRBD1 | TRBJ2-7 | . | TRBV7-9 | TGTGCCAGCAGCCCACCAGGGGGTAAAGGCTACGAGCAGTACTTC | CASSPPGGKGYEQYF
. | TRBJ1-1 | . | TRBV30 | TGTGCCTGGAGTCTGGGGCTGGGCACTGAAGCTTTCTTT | CAWSLGLGTEAFF
. | TRBJ2-7 | . | TRBV19 | TGTGCCCACATCGGACAATTGATCTACGAGCAGTACTTC | CAHIGQLIYEQYF
. | TRBJ2-7 | . | TRBV2 | TGTGCCAGCAGTCGCCCGGAACCGACGGGTGGGCAGTACTTC | CASSRPEPTGGQYF